This TCR beta chain was documented in a study of cytomegalovirus exposure and HLA in healthy donors. The CDR3 is made up of 16 amino acids. Germline CDR1 reads SGDLS; CDR2 reads YYNGEE. The J segment lost 4 bases and the V segment lost 2 bases, leaving 8 bases of the junction unmatched. PCR employed 60 Vbeta and 13 Jbeta primers. Generated by immunoSEQ multiplex PCR, the TCRdb table keeps only in-frame clones and is missing some. The repertoire consists of 200,000 to 250,000 clones, with about 83% occurring once and the leading ten covering 1% to 1.5%. This receptor was identified in a human donor in good health. The chain couples TRBV9 to TRBJ2-7; 11 bases are a match to TRBD1. Sequencing was done on a sample of PBMCs. The DNA for the CDR3 is TGTGCCAGCAGCGTCCCACCGGGACAGGGGGGGTACGAGCAGTACTTC. Translating gives CASSVPPGQGGYEQYF.